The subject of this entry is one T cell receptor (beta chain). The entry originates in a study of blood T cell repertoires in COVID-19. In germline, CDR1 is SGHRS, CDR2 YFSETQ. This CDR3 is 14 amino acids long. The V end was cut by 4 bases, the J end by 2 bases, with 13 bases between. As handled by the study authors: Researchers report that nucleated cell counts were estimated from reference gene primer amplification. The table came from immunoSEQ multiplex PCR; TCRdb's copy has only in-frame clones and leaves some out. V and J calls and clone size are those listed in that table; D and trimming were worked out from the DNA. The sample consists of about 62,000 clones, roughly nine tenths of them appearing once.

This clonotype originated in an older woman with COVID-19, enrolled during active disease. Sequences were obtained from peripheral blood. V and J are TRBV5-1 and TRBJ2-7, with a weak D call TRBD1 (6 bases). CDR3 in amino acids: CASSRYDRTYEQYF. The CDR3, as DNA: TGCGCCAGCAGCCGTTATGACAGGACCTACGAGCAGTACTTC.